This entry is about one T cell receptor (beta chain). As yet, its antigen is unknown. With V trimmed by 0 bases and J by 4 bases, 4 bases remained unmatched. The length of the CDR3 is 15 residues. Germline V CDR1 and CDR2: LNHNV, YYDKDF (reference sequence). This specimen belongs to a study of brain T cells in children with intractable seizures. Using immunoSEQ multiplex PCR, the repertoire was profiled, and TCRdb retains in-frame clones only, with some absent. The top ten hold roughly 6.5% of the sample, which has under 45,000 clones, about 93% seen once. Study-wide points: Clones missing pre-surgery may reflect undersampling of that blood sample.

The sequenced cases were selected for having the highest brain T cell transcript signatures. The receptor's source is a girl under 10 years old with tuberous sclerosis and intractable seizures. The sequenced sample was peripheral blood, obtained at surgery. J is TRBJ1-1 and V is TRBV15; the match to TRBD1 covers 8 bases. The CDR3 sequence: CATSRELTGGTEAFF. In DNA form, the CDR3 reads TGTGCCACCAGCAGAGAGCTAACAGGGGGCACTGAAGCTTTCTTT.